A selection of T cell receptor beta chains follows, all from one sample in a study of blood T cell repertoires in COVID-19. Clones were sequenced by immunoSEQ multiplex PCR, and TCRdb holds only the in-frame ones, with some missing. The top ten hold around 3.4% of the sample, which has over 150,000 clones, 76% seen once. Sequencing was performed on peripheral blood. The receptors were gathered from a woman at least 80 years old with acute or convalescent COVID-19. The CDR3 runs from the conserved cysteine through the conserved F or W. A D gene is named only where the DNA matches it firmly. A row's size may be missing; if present it is once, few, many or a size class.

- | TRBJ2-7 | - | TRBV27 | TGTGCCAGCAGTTTAGTGAGGGGGAAAATTCACTACGAGCAGTACTTC | CASSLVRGKIHYEQYF
- | TRBJ1-2 | - | TRBV5-1 | TGCGCCAGTAGTCCAGAACAGCTGAACTATGGCTACACCTTC | CASSPEQLNYGYTF
- | TRBJ1-5 | - | TRBV5-8 | TGTGCCAGCAGCTTAGGAGCGCCCCAATATAGCAATCAGCCCCAGCATTTT | CASSLGAPQYSNQPQHF
- | TRBJ1-3 | once | TRBV6-5 | TGTGCCAGTCGCCCCGGGGGAGGCGGAAACACCATATATTTT | CASRPGGGGNTIYF
TRBD1 | TRBJ1-1 | - | TRBV6-5 | TGTGCCAGCAGTTCGACAGGGGGCCCTGAAGCTTTCTTT | CASSSTGGPEAFF
TRBD2 | TRBJ2-2 | - | TRBV27 | TGTGCCAGCAGTTTAACTAGCGGGGTCCTCAACACCGGGGAGCTGTTTTTT | CASSLTSGVLNTGELFF
TRBD1 | TRBJ2-7 | - | TRBV5-1 | TGCGCCAGCAGCCCCCGGGACAGCTCCTACGAGCAGTACTTC | CASSPRDSSYEQYF
TRBD2 | TRBJ2-1 | - | TRBV5-1 | TGCGCCAGCAGCTTACCCTTGGCGGGGGGCTACAATGAGCAGTTCTTC | CASSLPLAGGYNEQFF
- | TRBJ1-1 | - | TRBV2 | TGTGCCAGCAGTGTACGCAGGAACACTGAAGCTTTCTTT | CASSVRRNTEAFF
- | TRBJ2-7 | once | TRBV10-1 | TGCGCCAGCAGTGTTGGGGGCACGAACGGTGAGCAGTACTTC | CASSVGGTNGEQYF
- | TRBJ2-7 | - | TRBV6-5 | TGTGCCAGCAGTCCCCTACAGGGGCAGTACTTC | CASSPLQGQYF
- | TRBJ1-1 | - | TRBV19 | TGTGCCAGTAGTCCAGATTTGAACACTGAAGCTTTCTTT | CASSPDLNTEAFF
TRBD1 | TRBJ2-2 | - | TRBV5-1 | TGCGCCAGCAGCTCGGGACAGGGGACGAACACCGGGGAGCTGTTTTTT | CASSSGQGTNTGELFF
TRBD1 | TRBJ1-5 | few | TRBV5-6 | TGTGCCAGCAGCTTGCGGGACAGGGGTACCAATCAGCCCCAGCATTTT | CASSLRDRGTNQPQHF
TRBD1 | TRBJ2-7 | - | TRBV7-9 | TGTGCCAGCAGCTCGGGACAGGGTGCCCTTTACGAGCAGTACTTC | CASSSGQGALYEQYF
- | TRBJ2-7 | - | TRBV7-2 | TGTGCCAGCAGTCTTACGATGTTAGGGGTCTCAAATTCCTACGAGCAGTACTTC | CASSLTMLGVSNSYEQYF
TRBD1 | TRBJ1-2 | - | TRBV20-1 | TGCAGTGCTAGTCCGAGGACAGGGCTTTACAACTATGGCTACACCTTC | CSASPRTGLYNYGYTF
- | TRBJ1-2 | - | TRBV11-2 | TGTGCCAGCAGGGGGGCCCACAGGGCTAACTATGGCTACACCTTC | CASRGAHRANYGYTF
- | TRBJ2-5 | - | TRBV18 | TGTGCCAGCTCACCGTCCCGGGTAGAGACCCAGTACTTC | CASSPSRVETQYF
- | TRBJ2-3 | - | TRBV29-1 | TGCAGCGTTGAAAGGGGGCGGGACAGCACAGATACGCAGTATTTT | CSVERGRDSTDTQYF
- | TRBJ2-7 | - | TRBV3-1/TRBV3-2 | TGTGCCAGCAGCCGGGCAGGTTCCTACGAGCAGTACTTC | CASSRAGSYEQYF
- | TRBJ2-1 | - | TRBV9 | TGTGCCAGCAGCGCCAGGACTATGGCGGGTAATGAGCAGTTCTTC | CASSARTMAGNEQFF
TRBD2 | TRBJ2-1 | - | TRBV18 | TGTGCCAGCTCACCGGGACTAGCGGGGGTCAATGAGCAGTTCTTC | CASSPGLAGVNEQFF
TRBD1 | TRBJ1-1 | - | TRBV7-9 | TGTGCCAGCAGCCCCGGGACAGGACGGGAGACTGAAGCTTTCTTT | CASSPGTGRETEAFF
- | TRBJ1-1 | - | TRBV12-3/TRBV12-4 | TGTGCCAGCAGTTTACCGGGTGGCACTGAAGCTTTCTTT | CASSLPGGTEAFF
- | TRBJ1-1 | - | TRBV5-1 | TGCGCCAGCAGCTTCGGGGTTGGTAACACTGAAGCTTTCTTT | CASSFGVGNTEAFF
- | TRBJ2-5 | - | TRBV20-1 | TGCAGTGCTAGTCATGGGCGGGGAAGCTTTGGGAGGCAAGAGACCCAGTACTTC | CSASHGRGSFGRQETQYF
TRBD2 | TRBJ2-2 | - | TRBV7-3 | TGTGCCAGCAGCTTAAAACCCCGGGGGGGTACTGAGGAGCTGTTTTTT | CASSLKPRGGTEELFF
- | TRBJ1-2 | - | TRBV28 | TGTGCCAGCATCTTAAGGGTCGCTGGGAGGGACTATGGCTACACCTTC | CASILRVAGRDYGYTF
- | TRBJ1-6 | - | TRBV19 | TGTGCCAGTAGTAGTTCGAGCTCCTATAATTCACCCCTCCACTTT | CASSSSSSYNSPLHF
- | TRBJ1-1 | - | TRBV3-1/TRBV3-2 | TGTGCCAGCAGCCACTACAGGTCCGGCAAGGACACTGAAGCTTTCTTT | CASSHYRSGKDTEAFF
TRBD2 | TRBJ2-7 | - | TRBV19 | TGTGCCAGTCGAGATAGCGGGAGGGCCTACGAGCAGTACTTC | CASRDSGRAYEQYF
TRBD1 | TRBJ1-4 | once | TRBV19 | TGTGCCAGTAGTATCTCCGGGACAGGTGGAGAAAAACTGTTTTTT | CASSISGTGGEKLFF
TRBD1 | TRBJ2-5 | many | TRBV5-1 | TGCGCCAGCAGCTTGGCCCTAACAGGGGGCCAAGAGACCCAGTACTTC | CASSLALTGGQETQYF
TRBD1 | TRBJ1-1 | - | TRBV5-1 | TGCGCCAGCAGCGGGGATACAGGGGCGGGCGCTGAAGCTTTCTTT | CASSGDTGAGAEAFF
- | TRBJ2-5 | - | TRBV30 | TGTGCCTGGAGTAACGGAGCGACGATCGAGACCCAGTACTTC | CAWSNGATIETQYF
- | TRBJ2-3 | - | TRBV19 | TGTGCCAGTAGTATGCCAGGGATCGGCACAGATACGCAGTATTTT | CASSMPGIGTDTQYF
TRBD2 | TRBJ2-7 | - | TRBV4-2 | TGTGCCAGCAGCCAACCATTAACTAGCGGGAGCAGCGAGCAGTACTTC | CASSQPLTSGSSEQYF
TRBD2 | TRBJ2-7 | - | TRBV6-6 | TGTGCCAGCAGTTACTCGACTAGCGGGAGTTCCTACGAGCAGTACTTC | CASSYSTSGSSYEQYF
- | TRBJ2-7 | - | TRBV7-9 | TGTGCCAGCAGCGTAACAGGGTACGAGCAGTACTTC | CASSVTGYEQYF
- | TRBJ1-1 | - | TRBV18 | TGTGCCAGCTCACCGTTACGGGGGGCGGGGAACACTGAAGCTTTCTTT | CASSPLRGAGNTEAFF
TRBD2 | TRBJ2-1 | - | TRBV3-1/TRBV3-2 | TGTGCCAGCAGCGACCGGACTAGCGGGATGATAACCTACAATGAGCAGTTCTTC | CASSDRTSGMITYNEQFF